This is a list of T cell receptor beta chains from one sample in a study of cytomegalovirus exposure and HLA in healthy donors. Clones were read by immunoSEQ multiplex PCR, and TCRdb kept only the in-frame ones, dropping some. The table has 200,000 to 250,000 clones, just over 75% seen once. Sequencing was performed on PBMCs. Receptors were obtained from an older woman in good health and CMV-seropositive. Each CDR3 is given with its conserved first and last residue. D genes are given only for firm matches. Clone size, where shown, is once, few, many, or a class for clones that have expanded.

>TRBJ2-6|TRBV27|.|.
CASSSRDRASGANVLTF
TGTGCCAGCAGTTCGCGGGACCGGGCGTCTGGGGCCAACGTCCTGACTTTC
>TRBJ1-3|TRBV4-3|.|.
CASSQATGPGNTIYF
TGCGCCAGCAGCCAAGCAACAGGCCCTGGAAACACCATATATTTT
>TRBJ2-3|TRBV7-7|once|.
CASSLGAGDTQYF
TGTGCCAGCAGCTTAGGTGCGGGAGATACGCAGTATTTT
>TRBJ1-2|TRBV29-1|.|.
CSGSEGPSPGYTF
TGCAGCGGAAGCGAAGGCCCCAGTCCCGGCTACACCTTC
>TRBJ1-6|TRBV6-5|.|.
CASRGPYNSPLHF
TGTGCCTCCAGGGGCCCCTATAATTCACCCCTCCACTTT
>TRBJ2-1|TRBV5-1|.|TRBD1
CASTPGDRGRNEQFF
TGCGCCAGCACTCCGGGGGACAGGGGTCGGAATGAGCAGTTCTTC
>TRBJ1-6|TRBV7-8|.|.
CASSVDGNSPLHF
TGTGCCAGCAGCGTAGACGGGAATTCACCCCTCCACTTT
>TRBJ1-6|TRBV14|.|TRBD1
CASSLQGGSPLHF
TGTGCCAGCAGCCTACAGGGGGGCTCACCCCTCCACTTT
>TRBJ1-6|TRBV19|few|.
CASSIGSKTNSPLHF
TGTGCCAGTAGTATAGGGAGCAAGACCAATTCACCCCTCCACTTT
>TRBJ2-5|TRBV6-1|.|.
CASSPGLEETQYF
TGTGCCAGCAGTCCCGGACTTGAAGAGACCCAGTACTTC
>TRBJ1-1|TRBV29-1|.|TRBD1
CSATTGGETEAFF
TGCAGCGCCACAACAGGGGGTGAAACTGAAGCTTTCTTT
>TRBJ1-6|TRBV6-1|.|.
CASSDFAGRFYNSPLHF
TGTGCCAGCAGTGACTTTGCAGGGAGGTTCTATAATTCACCCCTCCACTTT
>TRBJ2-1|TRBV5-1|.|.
CASSLVANEQFF
TGCGCCAGCAGCTTGGTGGCTAATGAGCAGTTCTTC
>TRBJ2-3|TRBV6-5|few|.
CASMSSSGDTQYF
TGTGCCAGTATGTCTTCATCGGGGGATACGCAGTATTTT
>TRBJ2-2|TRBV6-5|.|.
CASMAGRRTGELFF
TGTGCCAGCATGGCGGGGCGGCGGACCGGGGAGCTGTTTTTT
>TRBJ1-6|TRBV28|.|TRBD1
CASNNGQDAHGSPLHF
TGTGCCAGCAACAACGGACAGGACGCCCATGGTTCACCCCTCCACTTT
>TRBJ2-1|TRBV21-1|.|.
CAKRYRFEGEQFF
TGTGCCAAACGTTACCGCTTTGAGGGTGAGCAGTTCTTC
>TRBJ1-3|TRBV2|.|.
CASSMQASNSGNTIYF
TGTGCCAGCAGTATGCAGGCCTCTAACTCTGGAAACACCATATATTTT
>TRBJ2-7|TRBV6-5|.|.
CASSYSIGSSYEQYF
TGTGCCAGCAGTTACTCGATCGGGAGCTCCTACGAGCAGTACTTC
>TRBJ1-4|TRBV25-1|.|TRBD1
CASSQPGTGTNEKLFF
TGTGCCAGCAGCCAACCCGGGACAGGGACTAATGAAAAACTGTTTTTT
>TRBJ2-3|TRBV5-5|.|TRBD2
CASSVGLAGVYDTQYF
TGTGCCAGCAGCGTGGGACTAGCGGGAGTTTACGATACGCAGTATTTT
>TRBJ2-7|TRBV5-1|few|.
CASSFTGQGLTYEQYF
TGCGCCAGCAGCTTCACGGGGCAGGGACTCACCTACGAGCAGTACTTC
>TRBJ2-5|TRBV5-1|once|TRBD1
CASSRNRGKETQYF
TGCGCCAGCAGTAGAAACAGGGGTAAGGAGACCCAGTACTTC
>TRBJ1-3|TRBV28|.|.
CASSSGHVSIYF
TGTGCCAGCAGCTCGGGTCACGTCTCCATATATTTT
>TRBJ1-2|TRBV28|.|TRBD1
CASTPVGQGHYGYTF
TGTGCCAGCACTCCGGTGGGACAGGGACACTATGGCTACACCTTC
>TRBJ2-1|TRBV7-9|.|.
CASSLASSRFDEQFF
TGTGCCAGCAGCTTAGCTTCTAGCAGGTTTGATGAGCAGTTCTTC
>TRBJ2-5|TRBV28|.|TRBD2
CASSAGGVETQYF
TGTGCCAGCTCGGCGGGGGGGGTCGAGACCCAGTACTTC
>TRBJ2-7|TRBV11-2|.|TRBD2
CASSLVVQGGYEQYF
TGTGCCAGCAGCTTAGTGGTCCAGGGAGGGTACGAGCAGTACTTC
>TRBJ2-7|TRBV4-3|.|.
CASSQDYNSYEQYF
TGCGCCAGCAGCCAAGATTACAACTCCTACGAGCAGTACTTC
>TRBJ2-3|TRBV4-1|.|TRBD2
CASSQSGTTPDTQYF
TGCGCCAGCAGCCAGAGCGGGACCACGCCAGATACGCAGTATTTT
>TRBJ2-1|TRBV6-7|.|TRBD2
CASTWTSGDSYNEQFF
TGTGCCAGCACCTGGACTAGCGGAGACTCCTACAATGAGCAGTTCTTC